Each of the 12 T cell receptor beta chains below was sequenced from the same sample in a study of blood T cell repertoires in COVID-19. Assay used: immunoSEQ multiplex PCR; TCRdb lists only in-frame clones, some missing. The table includes some 150,000 clones, about 85% detected once. Source material: peripheral blood. The origin of the receptors is a man aged 55 to 70 with COVID-19, enrolled during active disease.

The CDR3 here is CASTRVDRKDTEAFF. In nucleotides, the CDR3 is TGTGCCAGCACAAGGGTAGACAGGAAGGACACTGAAGCTTTCTTT. The gene calls are TRBV28 and TRBJ1-1, with D possibly TRBD1 on 6 matching bases. Trimming took 7 bases from V and 3 from J, leaving 18 bases between them. There are 15 residues in the CDR3. Germline V lookup: CDR1 MDHEN, CDR2 SYDVKM.

This clone was counted once. V is TRBV28 and J is TRBJ1-1; a possible D gene is TRBD1 (6 bases). The V and J ends lost 6 bases and 2 bases respectively, with 13 bases between them. The CDR3 is 14 amino acids. The germline CDR1 and CDR2 sequences are MDHEN and SYDVKM. The CDR3 is CASSLEQGNTEAFF. DNA of the CDR3: TGTGCCAGCAGCCTCGAACAGGGTAACACTGAAGCTTTCTTT.

This chain links TRBV24-1 with TRBJ2-3; 11 nucleotides match TRBD2. V shed 4 bases, J shed 1 base, and the junction held 6 bases outside the gene matches. The CDR3 has 17 residues. CDR1 is KGHDR and CDR2 is SFDVKD in the germline V gene. Here the CDR3 reads CATSDSGLAAGTDTQYF. The CDR3 DNA follows: TGTGCCACCAGTGACTCGGGACTAGCGGCCGGCACAGATACGCAGTATTTT.

This clone was seen a handful of times. The rearrangement uses TRBV2 and TRBJ2-1; 7 bases map to TRBD2. Germline V CDR1 and CDR2: SNHLY, FYNNEI. The CDR3 covers 14 residues. J lost 6 bases, V lost 3 bases, and 5 bases had no gene match. CDR3 nucleotides: TGTGCCAGCAGTGAGTTACTAGCGATCAATGAGCAGTTCTTC. It specifies CASSELLAINEQFF.

The chain recombines TRBV9 with TRBJ1-6, with D possibly matching TRBD1 (5 bases). This CDR3 is built from 15 residues. The V end lost 0 bases, the J end lost 7 bases, and 11 bases lay between the germline ends. Per germline, CDR1 SGDLS and CDR2 YYNGEE. The CDR3 DNA reads as TGTGCCAGCAGCGTAGGTTGGGGGGTAAATTCACCCCTCCACTTT. It specifies CASSVGWGVNSPLHF.

This CDR3 is CASSWAGTANEKLFF. CDR3 nucleotides: TGTGCCAGCAGCTGGGCCGGGACAGCGAATGAAAAACTGTTTTTT. The chain uses TRBV7-2 and TRBJ1-4, with 7 bases lining up with TRBD1. The CDR3 is 15 residues long. Looked up from germline, CDR1 is SGHTA and CDR2 is FQGNSA. V shed 4 bases, J shed 5 bases, and the junction held 7 bases outside the gene matches.

The chain uses TRBV7-9 and TRBJ1-2; no clear D. Germline lookup yields CDR1 SEHNR and CDR2 FQNEAQ (reference sequence). The CDR3 runs to 13 residues. V was trimmed by 1 base and J by 7 bases, leaving 10 bases between them. The CDR3 region has the DNA TGTGCCAGCAGCTTAGGTTCCGGTGGTGGCTACACCTTC. Protein sequence: CASSLGSGGGYTF.

The chain employs TRBV11-2 and TRBJ1-5, with TRBD1 identical over 10 bases. V shed 0 bases, J shed 2 bases, and the junction held 7 bases outside the gene matches. This CDR3 spans 18 amino acids. Germline-derived CDR1 and CDR2 are SGHAT and FQNNGV. The chain's CDR3 is CASSLDGAGTGGNQPQHF. For the CDR3, the DNA is TGTGCCAGCAGCTTAGATGGTGCCGGGACAGGGGGCAATCAGCCCCAGCATTTT.

CDR3 loop: CASSSRAGQPQHF. DNA for the CDR3: TGTGCCAGCAGCTCACGGGCGGGGCAGCCCCAGCATTTT. The chain has TRBV7-2 and TRBJ1-5; D is undetermined. The CDR3 is made up of 13 amino acids. The V gene's germline CDR1 is SGHTA and CDR2 FQGNSA. The V and J ends lost 4 bases and 7 bases respectively, with 11 bases between them.

The J gene is TRBJ1-2, the V gene TRBV28; D is perhaps TRBD1 (5 bases). Trimming removed 6 bases at V and 4 bases at J, with 12 bases between. Germline V gene lookup returns CDR1 MDHEN and CDR2 SYDVKM. The CDR3 loop spans 13 amino acids. The CDR3 spells CASSHTGIYGYTF. DNA for the CDR3: TGTGCCAGCAGCCATACAGGAATCTATGGCTACACCTTC.

This chain joins TRBV10-3 and TRBJ2-1, with D tentatively TRBD1 (5 bases). The CDR3 contains 13 residues. V gave up 2 bases and J gave up 8 bases, with 10 bases separating them. Germline V CDR1 and CDR2: ENHRY, SYGVKD. The CDR3 bases are TGTGCCATCAGTGAGGGCAGGGTCTATGAGCAGTTCTTC. It specifies CAISEGRVYEQFF.

This clone was picked up a small number of times. V gene TRBV11-2 combines with J gene TRBJ2-7, with D possibly being TRBD1 (5 bases). Per the germline V gene, CDR1 is SGHAT and CDR2 is FQNNGV. The CDR3 loop spans 16 amino acids. Trimming shortened V by 1 base and J by 5 bases, and 18 bases separated the two germline ends. CDR3 coding DNA: TGTGCCAGCAGCTTAGGGTCATTTAGGGGCCTCGACGAGCAGTACTTC. This gives the protein CASSLGSFRGLDEQYF.